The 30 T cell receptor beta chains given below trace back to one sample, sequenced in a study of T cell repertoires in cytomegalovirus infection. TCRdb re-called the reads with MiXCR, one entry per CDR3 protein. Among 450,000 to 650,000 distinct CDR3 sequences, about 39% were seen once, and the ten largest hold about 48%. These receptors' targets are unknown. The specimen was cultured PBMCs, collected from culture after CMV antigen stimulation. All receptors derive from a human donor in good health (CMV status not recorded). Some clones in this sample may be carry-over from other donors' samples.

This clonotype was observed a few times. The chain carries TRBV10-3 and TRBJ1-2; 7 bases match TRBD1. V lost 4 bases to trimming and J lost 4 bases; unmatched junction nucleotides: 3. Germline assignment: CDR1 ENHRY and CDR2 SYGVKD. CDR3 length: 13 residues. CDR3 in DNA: TGTGCCATCAGTGCAGGGGGACTCTATGGCTACACCTTC. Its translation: CAISAGGLYGYTF.

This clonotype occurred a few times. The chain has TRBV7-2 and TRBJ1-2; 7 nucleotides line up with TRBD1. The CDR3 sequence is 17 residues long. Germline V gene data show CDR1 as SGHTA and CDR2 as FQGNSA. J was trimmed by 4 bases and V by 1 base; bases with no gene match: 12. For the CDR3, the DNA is TGTGCCAGCAGCTTAGGAGGGTGGCAGGGGGGGGCCTATGGCTACACCTTC. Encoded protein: CASSLGGWQGGAYGYTF.

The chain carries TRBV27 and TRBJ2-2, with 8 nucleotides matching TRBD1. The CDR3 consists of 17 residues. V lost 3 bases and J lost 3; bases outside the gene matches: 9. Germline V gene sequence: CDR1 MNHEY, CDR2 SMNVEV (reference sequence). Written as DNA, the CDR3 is TGTGCCAGCAGTTTGACGCCGGGACAGGCCTACACCGGGGAGCTGTTTTTT. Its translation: CASSLTPGQAYTGELFF.

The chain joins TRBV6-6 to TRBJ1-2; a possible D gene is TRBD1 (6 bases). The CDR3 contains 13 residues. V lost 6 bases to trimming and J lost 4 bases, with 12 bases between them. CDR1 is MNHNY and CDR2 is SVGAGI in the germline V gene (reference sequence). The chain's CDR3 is CASRPDSSYGYTF. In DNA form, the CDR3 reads TGTGCCAGCAGACCGGACAGCTCCTATGGCTACACCTTC.

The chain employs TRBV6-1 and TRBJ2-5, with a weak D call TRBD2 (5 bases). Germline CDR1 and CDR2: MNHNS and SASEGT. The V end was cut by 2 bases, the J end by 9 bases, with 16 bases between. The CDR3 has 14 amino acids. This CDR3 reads CASSELGRDLAQYF. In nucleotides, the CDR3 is TGTGCCAGCAGTGAACTTGGTCGGGATTTGGCCCAGTACTTC.

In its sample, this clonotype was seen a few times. The CDR3 reads CASSHPVGLAGPGELFF. DNA of the CDR3: TGTGCCAGCAGTCACCCTGTGGGACTAGCGGGACCCGGGGAGCTGTTTTTT. This chain links TRBV6-2 or TRBV6-3 with TRBJ2-2; 13 bases are a match to TRBD2. Germline V CDR1 and CDR2: MNHEY, SVGEGT. Trimming removed 5 bases from V and 6 bases from J; junction bases left unmatched: 9. The CDR3 contains 17 residues.

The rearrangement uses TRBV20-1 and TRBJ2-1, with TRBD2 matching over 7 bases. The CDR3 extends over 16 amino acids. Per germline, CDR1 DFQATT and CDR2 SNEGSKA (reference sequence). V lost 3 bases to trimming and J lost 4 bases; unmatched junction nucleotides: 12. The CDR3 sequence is CSARQGGSRRYNEQFF. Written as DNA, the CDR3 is TGCAGTGCTAGGCAAGGCGGGAGTAGGCGATACAATGAGCAGTTCTTC.

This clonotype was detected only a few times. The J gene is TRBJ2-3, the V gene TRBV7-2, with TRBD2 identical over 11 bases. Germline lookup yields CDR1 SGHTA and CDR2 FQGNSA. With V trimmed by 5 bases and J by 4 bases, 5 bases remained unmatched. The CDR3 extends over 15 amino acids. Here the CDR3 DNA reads TGTGCCAGCAGCCTTCGGACTAGCGGGTCAGATACGCAGTATTTT. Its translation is CASSLRTSGSDTQYF.

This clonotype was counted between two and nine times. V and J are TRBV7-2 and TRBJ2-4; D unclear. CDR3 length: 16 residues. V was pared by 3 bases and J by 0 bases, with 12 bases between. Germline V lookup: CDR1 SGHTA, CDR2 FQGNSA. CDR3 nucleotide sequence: TGTGCCAGCAGCTTCGTAGCCTACCAAGCCAAAAACATTCAGTACTTC. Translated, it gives CASSFVAYQAKNIQYF.

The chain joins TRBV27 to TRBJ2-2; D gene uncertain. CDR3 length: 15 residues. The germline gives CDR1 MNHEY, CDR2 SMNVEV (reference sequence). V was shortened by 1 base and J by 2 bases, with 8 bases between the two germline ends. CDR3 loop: CASSLYTINTGELFF. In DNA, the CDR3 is TGTGCCAGCAGTTTATATACGATTAACACCGGGGAGCTGTTTTTT.

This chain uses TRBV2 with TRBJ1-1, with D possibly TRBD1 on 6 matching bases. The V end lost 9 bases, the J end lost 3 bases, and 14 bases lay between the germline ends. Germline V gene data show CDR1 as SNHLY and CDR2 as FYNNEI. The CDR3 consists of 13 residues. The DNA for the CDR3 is TGTGCCAGTAGACAGGTCCGGGACACTGAAGCTTTCTTT. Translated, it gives CASRQVRDTEAFF.

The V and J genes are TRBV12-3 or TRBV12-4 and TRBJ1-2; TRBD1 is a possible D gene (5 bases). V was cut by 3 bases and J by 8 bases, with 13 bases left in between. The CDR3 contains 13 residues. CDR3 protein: CASSFTGTDGYTF. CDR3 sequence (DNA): TGTGCCAGCAGTTTTACAGGAACCGACGGCTACACCTTC.

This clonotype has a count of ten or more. The CDR3 nucleotides are TGTGCCAGCAGCTTAGTATCGGGTGGGGCCCTCCCTGGAAACACCATATATTTT. Its protein product is CASSLVSGGALPGNTIYF. The chain recombines TRBV7-2 with TRBJ1-3, with D perhaps TRBD1 (5 bases). This CDR3 spans 18 amino acids. Trimming cost V 1 base and J 2 bases, with 18 bases left between them. Germline V gives CDR1 SGHTA, CDR2 FQGNSA.

CDR3 in amino acids: CASTSRLAPNTQYF. The CDR3 region has the DNA TGTGCCAGCACCTCGAGGCTAGCCCCAAATACGCAGTATTTT. This rearrangement joins TRBV7-6 to TRBJ2-3; D is possibly TRBD2 (5 bases). The V end was cut by 7 bases, the J end by 7 bases, with 18 bases between. This CDR3 has 14 residues. Germline V CDR1 and CDR2: SGHVS, FNYEAQ.

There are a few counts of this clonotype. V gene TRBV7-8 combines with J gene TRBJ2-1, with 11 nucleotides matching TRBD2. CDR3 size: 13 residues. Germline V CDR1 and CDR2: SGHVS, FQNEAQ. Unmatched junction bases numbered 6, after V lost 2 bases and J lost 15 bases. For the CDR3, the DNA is TGTGCCAGCAGCTTATTTAGCGGGAGGGCCTGGTTCTTC. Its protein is CASSLFSGRAWFF.

The DNA of the CDR3 is TGTGCCAGTAGTATTGACGGCTACGAGCAGTACTTC. Protein product: CASSIDGYEQYF. The V call is TRBV19, the J call TRBJ2-7; D is unresolved. Germline V lookup: CDR1 LNHDA, CDR2 SQIVND (reference sequence). This CDR3 contains 12 residues. Trimming took off 3 bases at V and 3 bases at J, with 6 bases between the two ends.

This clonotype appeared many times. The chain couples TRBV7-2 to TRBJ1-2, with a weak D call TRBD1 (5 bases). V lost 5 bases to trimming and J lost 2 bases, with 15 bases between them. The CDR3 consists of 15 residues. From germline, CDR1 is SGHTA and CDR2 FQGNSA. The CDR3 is CASSVSWDPNYGYTF. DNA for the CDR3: TGTGCCAGCAGCGTGAGCTGGGACCCCAACTATGGCTACACCTTC. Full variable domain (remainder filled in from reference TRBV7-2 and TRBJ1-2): GAGVSQSPSNKVTEKGKDVELRCDPISGHTALYWYRQSLGQGLEFLIYFQGNSAPDKSGLPSDRFSAERTGGSVSTLTIQRTQQEDSAVYLCASSVSWDPNYGYTFGSGTRLTVV.

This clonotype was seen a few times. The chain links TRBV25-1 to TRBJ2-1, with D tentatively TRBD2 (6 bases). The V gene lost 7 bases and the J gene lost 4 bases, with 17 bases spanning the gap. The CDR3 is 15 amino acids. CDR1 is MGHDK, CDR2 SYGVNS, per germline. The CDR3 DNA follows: TGTGCCAGCATCGGTGGGGCGGGAACGTACAATGAGCAGTTCTTC. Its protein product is CASIGGAGTYNEQFF.

The CDR3 loop is CASSPFSVPNSPLHF. DNA for the CDR3: TGTGCCAGCTCACCATTTTCCGTGCCCAATTCACCCCTCCACTTT. The rearrangement uses TRBV18 and TRBJ1-6; D not resolved. In germline, CDR1 is KGHSH, CDR2 LQKENI. V lost 2 bases and J lost 7, with 12 bases in between. The CDR3 covers 15 residues.

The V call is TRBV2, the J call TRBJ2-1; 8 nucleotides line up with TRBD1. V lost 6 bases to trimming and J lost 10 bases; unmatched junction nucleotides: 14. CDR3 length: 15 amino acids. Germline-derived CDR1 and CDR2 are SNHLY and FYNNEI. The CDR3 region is CASRRDNQGAPEQFF. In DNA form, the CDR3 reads TGTGCCAGCAGGCGGGATAACCAGGGGGCCCCCGAGCAGTTCTTC.

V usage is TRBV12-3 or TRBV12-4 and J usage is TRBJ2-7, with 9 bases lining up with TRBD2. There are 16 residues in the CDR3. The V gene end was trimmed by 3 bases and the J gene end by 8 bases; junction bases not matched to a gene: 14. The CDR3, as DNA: TGTGCCAGCAGTTTTGGGCGGTCTAGCGGGGCTACGCAGCAGTACTTC. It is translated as CASSFGRSSGATQQYF.

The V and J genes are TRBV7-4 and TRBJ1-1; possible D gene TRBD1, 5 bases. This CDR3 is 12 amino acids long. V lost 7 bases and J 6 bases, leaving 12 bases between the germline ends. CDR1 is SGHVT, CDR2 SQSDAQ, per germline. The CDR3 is CASTGGVSEAFF. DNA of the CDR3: TGTGCCAGCACTGGAGGGGTATCTGAAGCTTTCTTT.

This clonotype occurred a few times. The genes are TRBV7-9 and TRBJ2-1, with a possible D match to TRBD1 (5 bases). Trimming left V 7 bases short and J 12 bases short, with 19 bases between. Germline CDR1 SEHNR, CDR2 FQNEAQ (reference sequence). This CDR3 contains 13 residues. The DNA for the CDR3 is TGTGCCAGCACCCTAGGGGCAGGCCGAGGGCAGTTCTTC. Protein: CASTLGAGRGQFF.

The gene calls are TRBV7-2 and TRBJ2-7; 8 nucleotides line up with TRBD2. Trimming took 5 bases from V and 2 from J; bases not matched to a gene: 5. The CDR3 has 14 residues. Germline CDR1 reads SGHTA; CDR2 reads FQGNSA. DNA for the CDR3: TGTGCCAGCAGCACCCGACTAGCGACCTACGAGCAGTACTTC. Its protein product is CASSTRLATYEQYF.

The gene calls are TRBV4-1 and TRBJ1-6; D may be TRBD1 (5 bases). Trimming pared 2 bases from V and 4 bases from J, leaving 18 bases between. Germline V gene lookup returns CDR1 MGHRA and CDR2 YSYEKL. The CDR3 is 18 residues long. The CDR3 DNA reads TGCGCCAGCAGCCAACTATCGCCGGGGACGGTTTATAATTCACCCCTCCACTTT. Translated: CASSQLSPGTVYNSPLHF.

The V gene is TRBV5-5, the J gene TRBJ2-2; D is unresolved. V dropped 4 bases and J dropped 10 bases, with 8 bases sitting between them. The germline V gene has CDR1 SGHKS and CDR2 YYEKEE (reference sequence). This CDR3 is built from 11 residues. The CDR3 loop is CASSPQEELFF. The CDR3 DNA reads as TGTGCCAGCAGCCCCCAAGAGGAGCTGTTTTTT.

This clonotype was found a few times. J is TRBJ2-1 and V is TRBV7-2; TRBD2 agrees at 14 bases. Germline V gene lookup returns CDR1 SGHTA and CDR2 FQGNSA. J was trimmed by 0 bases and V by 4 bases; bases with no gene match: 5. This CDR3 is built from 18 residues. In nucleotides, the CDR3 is TGTGCCAGCAGCTCCCCCGGGACTAGCGGGAGCTCCTACAATGAGCAGTTCTTC. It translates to CASSSPGTSGSSYNEQFF. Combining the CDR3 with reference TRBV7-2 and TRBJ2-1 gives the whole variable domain GAGVSQSPSNKVTEKGKDVELRCDPISGHTALYWYRQSLGQGLEFLIYFQGNSAPDKSGLPSDRFSAERTGGSVSTLTIQRTQQEDSAVYLCASSSPGTSGSSYNEQFFGPGTRLTVL.

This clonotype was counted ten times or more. The CDR3 spells CASSRQRGETQYF. CDR3 DNA: TGTGCCAGCAGCCGCCAGCGGGGGGAGACCCAGTACTTC. V is TRBV12-3 or TRBV12-4 and J is TRBJ2-5; 8 nucleotides agree with TRBD2. Losses at the gene ends were 6 bases for V and 5 bases for J; bases not matched to a gene: 5. The CDR3 loop spans 13 amino acids.

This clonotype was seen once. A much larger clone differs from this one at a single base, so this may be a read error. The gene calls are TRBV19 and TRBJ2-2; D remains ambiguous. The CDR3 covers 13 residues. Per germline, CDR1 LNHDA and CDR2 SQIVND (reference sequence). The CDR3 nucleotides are TGTGCCGGTAGTATCCGGAGCACCGGGGAGCTGTTTTTT. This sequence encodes CAGSIRSTGELFF.

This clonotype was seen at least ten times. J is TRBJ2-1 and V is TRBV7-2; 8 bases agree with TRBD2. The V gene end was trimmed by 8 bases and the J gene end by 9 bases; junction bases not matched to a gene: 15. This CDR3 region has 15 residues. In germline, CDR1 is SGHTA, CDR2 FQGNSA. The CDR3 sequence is CASQPGTSPFGEQFF. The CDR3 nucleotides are TGTGCCAGCCAACCTGGGACTAGTCCCTTTGGTGAGCAGTTCTTC.